What follows are 27 T cell receptor beta chains derived from one specimen sequenced in a study of shared T cell receptors in the human thymus. Assay used: immunoSEQ multiplex PCR; TCRdb lists only in-frame clones, some missing. Altogether 720,000 or so clones are present, over 75% being singletons, with the ten largest covering 0.008% to 0.011%. This sample was also put to use in a study of human thymus T cells.

Sequencing was performed on thymocytes. Receptors were obtained from a girl less than two years old with a congenital heart defect.

The CDR3 sequence: CASSGGDAKNNEQFF. CDR3 DNA sequence: TGTGCCAGCAGTGGGGGGGATGCGAAAAACAATGAGCAGTTCTTC. This chain joins TRBV25-1 and TRBJ2-1; a weak D match, TRBD2 (6 bases). The CDR3 sequence is 15 residues long. Deletions cut 4 bases from V and 5 bases from J, with 15 bases between. Germline lookup yields CDR1 MGHDK and CDR2 SYGVNS.

The CDR3 spells CASMTYNYGYTF. CDR3 DNA sequence: TGTGCCAGCATGACTTATAACTATGGCTACACCTTC. The V call is TRBV28, the J call TRBJ1-2; D unclear. Per germline, CDR1 MDHEN and CDR2 SYDVKM. This CDR3 spans 12 amino acids. V shed 7 bases and J shed 1 base, with 7 bases lying between them.

Of note for this clone: Other DNA sequences in this specimen translate into the identical CDR3. This chain uses TRBV13 with TRBJ1-2; D not resolved. Germline CDR1 reads PRHDT; CDR2 reads FYEKMQ (reference sequence). The CDR3 spans 14 residues. Trimming stripped 5 bases from V and 4 bases from J, with 14 bases between. The CDR3 spells CASSPRTGIYGYTF. The CDR3 region has the DNA TGTGCCAGCAGCCCGCGGACGGGGATCTATGGCTACACCTTC.

The chain links TRBV5-1 to TRBJ1-1, with D tentatively TRBD1 (6 bases). The CDR3 runs 14 residues. Trimming left V 0 bases short and J 5 bases short, with 11 bases between. CDR1 and CDR2 from the germline V gene are SGHRS and YFSETQ. Written as DNA, the CDR3 is TGCGCCAGCAGCTTGGGGGGGGGCCCGACTGAAGCTTTCTTT. It yields the protein CASSLGGGPTEAFF. The variable domain in full, with the rest retrieved from reference TRBV5-1 and TRBJ1-1, is KAGVTQTPRYLIKTRGQQVTLSCSPISGHRSVSWYQQTPGQGLQFLFEYFSETQRNKGNFPGRFSGRQFSNSRSEMNVSTLELGDSALYLCASSLGGGPTEAFFGQGTRLTVV.

The V call is TRBV14, the J call TRBJ2-1, with 8 bases fitting TRBD2. The CDR3 has 21 amino acids. Looked up from germline, CDR1 is SGHDN and CDR2 is FVKESK. V trimming: 1 base; J trimming: 8 bases; junction bases outside the gene matches: 25. The CDR3 coding sequence is TGTGCCAGCAGCCAAGTCGGCGGGCACCGTCGATTAGCGGGGAGGGGGTATGAGCAGTTCTTC. It is translated as CASSQVGGHRRLAGRGYEQFF.

The sample holds a few counts of this clone. The V call is TRBV28, the J call TRBJ1-2; D possibly corresponds to TRBD1 (6 bases). This CDR3 region has 12 residues. V lost 3 bases and J lost 7, with 9 bases in between. CDR1 is MDHEN, CDR2 SYDVKM, per germline. In nucleotides, the CDR3 is TGTGCCAGCAGTTTCCGGGACACTGGCTACACCTTC. Residues: CASSFRDTGYTF.

V usage is TRBV19 and J usage is TRBJ1-1, with D perhaps matching TRBD1 (5 bases). V lost 3 bases to trimming and J lost 3 bases, with 8 bases between them. The CDR3 runs to 13 residues. Germline CDR1 and CDR2: LNHDA and SQIVND (reference sequence). The CDR3 loop reads CASSIRRDTEAFF. The CDR3, as DNA: TGTGCCAGTAGTATCCGCAGGGACACTGAAGCTTTCTTT. Looking up the rest from reference TRBV19 and TRBJ1-1 gives the full variable domain: DGGITQSPKYLFRKEGQNVTLSCEQNLNHDAMYWYRQDPGQGLRLIYYSQIVNDFQKGDIAEGYSVSREKKESFPLTVTSAQKNPTAFYLCASSIRRDTEAFFGQGTRLTVV.

The chain links TRBV4-3 to TRBJ1-2, with a tentative D call TRBD1 (5 bases). CDR1 LGHNA and CDR2 YSLEER come from the germline V gene. The CDR3 totals 16 residues. V was clipped by 0 bases and J by 6 bases, with 17 bases between them. CDR3: CASSQDLGQKGNGYTF. CDR3 bases: TGCGCCAGCAGCCAAGATCTAGGACAAAAGGGGAATGGCTACACCTTC.

This clone was counted once. The gene calls are TRBV5-5 and TRBJ1-1, with D possibly being TRBD1 (5 bases). Germline V gene lookup returns CDR1 SGHKS and CDR2 YYEKEE (reference sequence). This CDR3 has 15 residues. V was trimmed by 5 bases and J by 0 bases, leaving 14 bases between them. CDR3 sequence reads: CASRVTVTLNTEAFF. CDR3 sequence (DNA): TGTGCCAGCAGGGTGACAGTCACCTTGAACACTGAAGCTTTCTTT.

CDR3 DNA sequence: TGTGCCAGCAGCTTAGGATCTCGTGGACAGGGGGCGAATGGGGAGCTGTTTTTT. Translation: CASSLGSRGQGANGELFF. The V call is TRBV7-3, the J call TRBJ2-2; 11 bases line up with TRBD1. This CDR3 region has 18 residues. V lost 2 bases and J lost 8; bases outside the gene matches: 13. Germline V gene lookup returns CDR1 SGHTA and CDR2 FQGTGA.

This rearrangement joins TRBV4-1 to TRBJ1-2, with D maybe TRBD1 (5 bases). The CDR3 contains 16 residues. From germline, CDR1 is MGHRA and CDR2 YSYEKL. Trimming took off 1 base at V and 4 bases at J, with 16 bases between the two ends. The CDR3 reads CASSQGQPLNLYGYTF. In nucleotides, the CDR3 is TGCGCCAGCAGCCAAGGACAGCCCCTCAACCTCTATGGCTACACCTTC.

The chain recombines TRBV7-2 with TRBJ1-4; D gene ambiguous. The CDR3 runs 12 residues. Germline CDR1 is SGHTA and CDR2 is FQGNSA. The V end was cut by 6 bases, the J end by 2 bases, with 4 bases between. The CDR3 nucleotides are TGTGCCAGCAGTTCGACTAATGAAAAACTGTTTTTT. Translating it yields CASSSTNEKLFF. Combining the CDR3 with reference TRBV7-2 and TRBJ1-4 gives the whole variable domain GAGVSQSPSNKVTEKGKDVELRCDPISGHTALYWYRQSLGQGLEFLIYFQGNSAPDKSGLPSDRFSAERTGGSVSTLTIQRTQQEDSAVYLCASSSTNEKLFFGSGTQLSVL.

The chain carries TRBV27 and TRBJ1-2, with a weak D call TRBD1 (5 bases). V lost 2 bases, J lost 9 bases, and 16 bases lay in between. Looked up from germline, CDR1 is MNHEY and CDR2 is SMNVEV (reference sequence). There are 14 residues in the CDR3. This chain's CDR3 is CASSLPGKFWRYTF. The DNA of the CDR3 is TGTGCCAGCAGTTTACCAGGGAAGTTCTGGCGCTACACCTTC.

This chain links TRBV5-5 with TRBJ2-7; tentative D call: TRBD1 (6 bases). Trimming pared 2 bases from V and 6 bases from J, leaving 9 bases between. This CDR3 has 12 amino acids. In germline, CDR1 is SGHKS, CDR2 YYEKEE (reference sequence). The DNA of the CDR3 is TGTGCCAGCAGCTTAGGACAGCTCGAGCAGTACTTC. Translating gives CASSLGQLEQYF.

V is TRBV9 and J is TRBJ1-1; TRBD1 is a possible D gene (5 bases). The V gene's germline CDR1 is SGDLS and CDR2 YYNGEE. The CDR3 totals 12 residues. Between the trimmed V and J ends, which lost 3 bases and 7 bases, there was a span of 10 bases. The CDR3 nucleotides are TGTGCCAGCAGCGCCCCGGGGGATGAAGCTTTCTTT. Translating gives CASSAPGDEAFF.

This sequence joins TRBV14 and TRBJ1-6; tentative D call: TRBD1 (6 bases). Trimming took off 3 bases at V and 8 bases at J, with 11 bases between the two ends. This CDR3 is 14 amino acids long. Germline CDR1 reads SGHDN; CDR2 reads FVKESK. CDR3 DNA: TGTGCCAGCAGCCACAACAGGGTTCATTCACCCCTCCACTTT. Translation gives CASSHNRVHSPLHF.

The CDR3 DNA follows: TGCAGTGCCAGGGACTGGGGTCGTTACACCTTC. Its protein product is CSARDWGRYTF. This chain joins TRBV20-1 and TRBJ1-2, with a weak D call TRBD1 (5 bases). This CDR3 spans 11 amino acids. Germline V gene data show CDR1 as DFQATT and CDR2 as SNEGSKA (reference sequence). V was cut by 6 bases and J by 11 bases, with 16 bases left in between.

This clone occurred once. The chain recombines TRBV5-1 with TRBJ2-2; 7 nucleotides align to TRBD1. CDR3 length: 14 amino acids. Germline V CDR1 and CDR2: SGHRS, YFSETQ. V lost 2 bases to trimming and J lost 5 bases; unmatched junction nucleotides: 3. This CDR3 reads CASSLVQGTGELFF. The CDR3 DNA follows: TGCGCCAGCAGCTTAGTACAGGGGACCGGGGAGCTGTTTTTT.

The chain employs TRBV7-6 and TRBJ1-2; tentatively, D is TRBD1 (6 bases). Between the trimmed V and J ends, which lost 9 bases and 4 bases, there was a span of 15 bases. This CDR3 has 13 amino acids. From germline, CDR1 is SGHVS and CDR2 FNYEAQ. This CDR3 is CASPMRQVYGYTF. The CDR3, as DNA: TGTGCCAGTCCTATGCGACAGGTCTATGGCTACACCTTC. The full variable domain, its missing parts supplied by reference TRBV7-6 and TRBJ1-2, is GAGVSQSPRYKVTKRGQDVALRCDPISGHVSLYWYRQALGQGPEFLTYFNYEAQQDKSGLPNDRFSAERPEGSISTLTIQRTEQRDSAMYRCASPMRQVYGYTFGSGTRLTVV.

The V gene is TRBV14, the J gene TRBJ2-7; D is uncertain. CDR1 and CDR2 from the germline V gene are SGHDN and FVKESK. The CDR3 length is 13 residues. V shed 0 bases and J shed 3 bases, with 6 bases lying between them. The chain's CDR3 is CASSQESVYEQYF. As DNA, the CDR3 is TGTGCCAGCAGCCAAGAGTCCGTCTACGAGCAGTACTTC.

The chain links TRBV19 to TRBJ1-5; 9 bases are a match to TRBD1. CDR1 LNHDA and CDR2 SQIVND come from the germline V gene (reference sequence). V shed 7 bases, J shed 9 bases, and the junction held 16 bases outside the gene matches. The CDR3 loop spans 16 amino acids. This CDR3 is CASKMEDRGEMGPQHF. As DNA, the CDR3 is TGTGCCAGTAAAATGGAGGACAGGGGAGAAATGGGGCCCCAGCATTTT. The whole variable domain, filled in from reference TRBV19 and TRBJ1-5, reads DGGITQSPKYLFRKEGQNVTLSCEQNLNHDAMYWYRQDPGQGLRLIYYSQIVNDFQKGDIAEGYSVSREKKESFPLTVTSAQKNPTAFYLCASKMEDRGEMGPQHFGDGTRLSIL.

The gene calls are TRBV10-3 and TRBJ2-4; 7 nucleotides line up with TRBD2. CDR3 length: 12 residues. Germline CDR1 reads ENHRY; CDR2 reads SYGVKD. Trimming cost V 10 bases and J 6 bases; bases outside gene matches: 6. The chain's CDR3 is CATGGGSNIQYF. The CDR3 DNA is TGTGCCACGGGGGGAGGTTCAAACATTCAGTACTTC.

The chain couples TRBV6-5 to TRBJ1-2; a weak D match, TRBD1 (5 bases). Germline V gene data show CDR1 as MNHEY and CDR2 as SVGAGI. The CDR3 length is 12 residues. V dropped 11 bases and J dropped 4 bases, with 14 bases sitting between them. The CDR3 loop is CASRANFYGYTF. The CDR3 DNA reads TGTGCCTCCAGGGCTAATTTCTATGGCTACACCTTC.

This chain links TRBV27 with TRBJ2-7, with D tentatively TRBD1 (5 bases). CDR1 and CDR2 from the germline V gene are MNHEY and SMNVEV (reference sequence). The CDR3 contains 15 residues. Trimming took 3 bases from V and 3 from J, leaving 15 bases between them. The DNA of the CDR3 is TGTGCCAGCAGTTTCGCGCAGGGTGAGTTCTACGAGCAGTACTTC. It specifies CASSFAQGEFYEQYF.

This chain connects TRBV9 to TRBJ1-1; D remains ambiguous. Germline V gene data show CDR1 as SGDLS and CDR2 as YYNGEE. The CDR3 spans 13 residues. Trimming removed 4 bases at V and 12 bases at J, with 19 bases between. CDR3 nucleotide sequence: TGTGCCAGCAGCCCCCGGGCAAGGGAGCAAACTTTCTTT. Translating gives CASSPRAREQTFF.

CDR3 loop: CASISYPSGKTQYF. The CDR3 bases are TGTGCCAGCATCTCCTATCCTAGCGGGAAGACCCAGTACTTC. The rearrangement joins TRBV2 to TRBJ2-5; 9 bases are shared with TRBD2. The V segment lost 7 bases and the J segment 6 bases; nucleotides outside the gene matches: 9. Germline CDR1 reads SNHLY; CDR2 reads FYNNEI. The CDR3 length is 14 residues.

The sample holds a few counts of this clone. J is TRBJ1-2 and V is TRBV7-2; D gene uncertain. Between the trimmed V and J ends, which lost 6 bases and 4 bases, there was a span of 15 bases. In germline, CDR1 is SGHTA, CDR2 FQGNSA. The CDR3 runs to 14 residues. CDR3 coding DNA: TGTGCCAGCAGGGGTACGGGTTATTTCTATGGCTACACCTTC. Its protein product is CASRGTGYFYGYTF.